The 5 T cell receptor beta chains below all came from one sample that was sequenced in a study of identical twins. TCRdb processed the 5' RACE reads anew with MiXCR; each CDR3 protein has one entry. The top ten clones hold 1.6% of a sample with some 600,000 distinct CDR3 sequences, 7.1% of them seen once. Separately, the same data were catalogued under a study of yellow fever vaccine responses in identical twins.

What was sequenced was PBMCs. The receptors derive from a woman aged 18-29 years in good health.

This clonotype was observed a handful of times. The gene calls are TRBV5-1 and TRBJ1-5, with a weak D call TRBD1 (5 bases). The CDR3 runs to 15 residues. The V end lost 5 bases, the J end lost 4 bases, and 16 bases lay between the germline ends. Germline assignment: CDR1 SGHRS and CDR2 YFSETQ. CDR3 residues: CASRTQSGRNQPQHF. CDR3 coding DNA: TGCGCCAGCAGAACCCAGTCGGGGCGGAATCAGCCCCAGCATTTT.

This chain links TRBV18 with TRBJ2-1; 8 nucleotides agree with TRBD1. CDR1 is KGHSH, CDR2 LQKENI, per germline. This CDR3 has 16 residues. V shed 3 bases and J 7 bases; nucleotides not matched to a gene: 11. CDR3 nucleotide sequence: TGTGCCAGCTCACCCCAGGGGGCCGCAACCCCTAATGAGCAGTTCTTC. It encodes CASSPQGAATPNEQFF.

The V call is TRBV20-1, the J call TRBJ2-3; 11 bases fit TRBD2. V shed 7 bases, J shed 4 bases, and the junction held 13 bases outside the gene matches. Germline V lookup: CDR1 DFQATT, CDR2 SNEGSKA (reference sequence). This CDR3 has 16 amino acids. Written as DNA, the CDR3 is TGCAGTGGTATACCTAGCGGGAGGTCCGGGGCAGATACGCAGTATTTT. Its protein is CSGIPSGRSGADTQYF.

This clonotype was counted a few times. The chain links TRBV20-1 to TRBJ2-7; 15 nucleotides align to TRBD2. The germline V gene encodes CDR1 DFQATT and CDR2 SNEGSKA (reference sequence). Trimming at V came to 5 bases and at J to 5 bases, leaving 10 bases not matched to a gene. The CDR3 runs to 16 residues. Written as DNA, the CDR3 is TGCAGTGCTGACCCTGGGACTAGCGGGAGGTATGACGAGCAGTACTTC. This sequence encodes CSADPGTSGRYDEQYF.

This clonotype was seen a handful of times. This sequence joins TRBV12-3 or TRBV12-4 and TRBJ1-3; D is ambiguous. V was cut by 3 bases and J by 4 bases, with 10 bases left in between. The CDR3 sequence is 14 residues long. The CDR3 DNA is TGTGCCAGCAGTTTTGAGGGAATGGGAAACACCATATATTTT. It yields the protein CASSFEGMGNTIYF.